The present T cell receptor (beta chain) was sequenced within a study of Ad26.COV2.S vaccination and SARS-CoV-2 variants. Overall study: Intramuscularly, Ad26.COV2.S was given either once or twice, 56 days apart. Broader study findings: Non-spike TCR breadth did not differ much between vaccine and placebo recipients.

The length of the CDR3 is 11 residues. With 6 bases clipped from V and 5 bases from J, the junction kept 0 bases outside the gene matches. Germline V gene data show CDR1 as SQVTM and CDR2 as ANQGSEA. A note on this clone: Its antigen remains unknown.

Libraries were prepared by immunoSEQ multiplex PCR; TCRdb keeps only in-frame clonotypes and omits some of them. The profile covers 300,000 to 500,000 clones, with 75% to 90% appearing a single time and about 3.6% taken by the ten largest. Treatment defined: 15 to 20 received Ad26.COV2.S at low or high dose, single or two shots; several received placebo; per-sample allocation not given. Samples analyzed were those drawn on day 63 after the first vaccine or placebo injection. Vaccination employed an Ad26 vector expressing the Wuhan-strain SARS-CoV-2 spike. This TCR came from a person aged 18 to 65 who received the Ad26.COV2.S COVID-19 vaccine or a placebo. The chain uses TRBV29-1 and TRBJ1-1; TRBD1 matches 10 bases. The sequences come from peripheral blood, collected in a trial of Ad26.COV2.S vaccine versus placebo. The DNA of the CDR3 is TGCAGCGTGGACAGGGGGACTGAAGCTTTCTTT. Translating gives CSVDRGTEAFF.